The 19 T cell receptor beta chains presented below share a single source sample, sequenced in a study of T cell responses to AZD1222 COVID-19 vaccine. The data were produced by immunoSEQ multiplex PCR, yet TCRdb's version contains in-frame clones alone and is incomplete. The sample includes fewer than 100,000 clones, roughly 83% of them seen just once. The specimen was peripheral blood, collected 28 days after the second AZD1222 dose. The receptors were gathered from an adult who received the AZD1222 COVID-19 vaccine.

The chain is built from TRBV7-2 and TRBJ2-3; 9 nucleotides align to TRBD2. In germline, CDR1 is SGHTA, CDR2 FQGNSA. The CDR3 runs 16 residues. V dropped 5 bases and J dropped 2; count of bases not matched to a gene: 8. CDR3 sequence reads: CASSVRAGGPTDTQYF. The DNA for the CDR3 is TGTGCCAGCAGCGTGCGCGCGGGAGGGCCCACAGATACGCAGTATTTT.

The table lists this clone with a count of one. The rearrangement joins TRBV5-1 to TRBJ2-1, with 11 bases identical to TRBD2. The CDR3 runs 18 residues. Germline CDR1 SGHRS, CDR2 YFSETQ. V was clipped by 0 bases and J by 5 bases; unmatched bases: 10. CDR3 sequence (DNA): TGCGCCAGCAGCTTGGATATTAGCGGGGGGGCCTGGGACAATGAGCAGTTCTTC. This translates into CASSLDISGGAWDNEQFF.

CDR3 sequence: CASSLAPAGGFEQYF. CDR3 coding DNA: TGCGCCAGCAGCTTGGCCCCAGCGGGAGGGTTTGAGCAGTACTTC. The chain is built from TRBV5-1 and TRBJ2-7; TRBD2 matches at 10 bases. The germline V gene has CDR1 SGHRS and CDR2 YFSETQ. V shed 0 bases and J 7 bases; nucleotides not matched to a gene: 7. The CDR3 has 15 amino acids.

This clone was picked up one time. The chain uses TRBV6-2 or TRBV6-3 and TRBJ2-7; a weak D match, TRBD2 (5 bases). The CDR3 totals 16 residues. In germline, CDR1 is MNHEY, CDR2 SVGEGT. V was shortened by 0 bases and J by 5 bases, with 17 bases between the two germline ends. CDR3 bases: TGTGCCAGCAGTTACTCGATAGATCCGGGGAGCAACGAGCAGTACTTC. This codes for CASSYSIDPGSNEQYF.

This clone was counted a single time. The chain links TRBV11-2 to TRBJ1-2, with TRBD1 identical over 8 bases. Trimming took 6 bases from V and 7 from J; bases not matched to a gene: 13. There are 15 residues in the CDR3. CDR1 and CDR2 from the germline V gene are SGHAT and FQNNGV. The CDR3 coding sequence is TGTGCCAGCAGAACCGCAGGGGGCATTCTAGGTGGCTACACCTTC. Its translation: CASRTAGGILGGYTF.

The V call is TRBV7-6, the J call TRBJ1-3, with TRBD1 as a possible D gene (5 bases). From germline, CDR1 is SGHVS and CDR2 FNYEAQ. The CDR3 runs 16 residues. The V end was cut by 1 base, the J end by 0 bases, with 10 bases between. The CDR3 protein is CASSLEGALSGNTIYF. The CDR3 coding sequence is TGTGCCAGCAGCTTAGAAGGGGCACTCTCTGGAAACACCATATATTTT.

The rearrangement joins TRBV6-1 to TRBJ1-5; D unresolved. The germline V and J ends were trimmed by 0 bases and 7 bases, with 1 base remaining between them. Germline CDR1 and CDR2: MNHNS and SASEGT. CDR3 size: 11 residues. The chain's CDR3 is CASSEAQPQHF. The DNA of the CDR3 is TGTGCCAGCAGTGAAGCGCAGCCCCAGCATTTT.

This chain connects TRBV7-9 to TRBJ2-7; 7 bases align to TRBD1. The CDR3 is 14 amino acids. Per the germline V gene, CDR1 is SEHNR and CDR2 is FQNEAQ (reference sequence). Losses at the gene ends were 2 bases for V and 3 bases for J; bases not matched to a gene: 4. In DNA, the CDR3 is TGTGCCAGCAGCTTAACAGGACAGGTCTACGAGCAGTACTTC. It encodes CASSLTGQVYEQYF.

The chain joins TRBV5-1 to TRBJ2-7; maybe TRBD1 (6 bases). The CDR3 has 13 residues. The germline V and J ends were trimmed by 3 bases and 6 bases, with 13 bases remaining between them. Germline V gene sequence: CDR1 SGHRS, CDR2 YFSETQ. The CDR3 DNA is TGCGCCAGCAGCTCACAGGGCGAGGTCGAGCAGTACTTC. Its translation: CASSSQGEVEQYF.

This rearrangement joins TRBV5-6 to TRBJ1-1; D gene unclear. Trimming stripped 1 base from V and 8 bases from J, with 9 bases between. CDR1 SGHDT and CDR2 YYEEEE come from the germline V gene. The CDR3 sequence is 12 residues long. CDR3: CASSLSGREAFF. For the CDR3, the DNA is TGTGCCAGCAGCTTGTCCGGCAGGGAAGCTTTCTTT.

The chain joins TRBV11-1 to TRBJ2-5; tentative D call: TRBD2 (5 bases). The CDR3 runs to 16 residues. The V end lost 2 bases, the J end lost 2 bases, and 15 bases lay between the germline ends. CDR1 is SGHAT and CDR2 is FQDESV in the germline V gene (reference sequence). CDR3 in amino acids: CASSLRAGRDQETQYF. CDR3 DNA: TGTGCCAGCAGCTTAAGAGCAGGACGGGATCAAGAGACCCAGTACTTC.

CDR3 region: CSARQGAGNTIYF. In nucleotides, the CDR3 is TGCAGCGCCCGACAGGGGGCTGGAAACACCATATATTTT. This rearrangement joins TRBV29-1 to TRBJ1-3, with TRBD1 matching 9 bases. J was trimmed by 2 bases and V by 7 bases; bases with no gene match: 3. The CDR3 runs 13 residues. Looked up from germline, CDR1 is SQVTM and CDR2 is ANQGSEA.

V and J are TRBV7-9 and TRBJ2-7; D possibly corresponds to TRBD1 (6 bases). CDR3 length: 13 amino acids. Trimming took off 6 bases at V and 3 bases at J, with 12 bases between the two ends. The germline gives CDR1 SEHNR, CDR2 FQNEAQ (reference sequence). In DNA, the CDR3 is TGTGCCAGCAGAACTGGACAGAACTACGAGCAGTACTTC. Translating gives CASRTGQNYEQYF.

The V call is TRBV18, the J call TRBJ2-7; perhaps TRBD1 as D (6 bases). The germline V and J ends were trimmed by 4 bases and 0 bases, with 10 bases remaining between them. CDR3 size: 14 residues. CDR1 is KGHSH and CDR2 is LQKENI in the germline V gene. The CDR3 region has the DNA TGTGCCAGCTCACGGGTAGGGGGCTCCTACGAGCAGTACTTC. Amino acids: CASSRVGGSYEQYF.

This clone was seen more than once but under ten times. The rearrangement uses TRBV7-2 and TRBJ1-6, with D possibly matching TRBD1 (5 bases). V was clipped by 5 bases and J by 9 bases, with 17 bases between them. CDR3 length: 15 amino acids. Germline V gene data show CDR1 as SGHTA and CDR2 as FQGNSA. Here the CDR3 reads CASSHTLQGLSPLHF. The DNA for the CDR3 is TGTGCCAGCAGCCATACCCTTCAGGGTCTTTCACCCCTCCACTTT.

This clone was found once. The genes are TRBV21-1 and TRBJ1-4. TRBV21-1 is termed a pseudogene. This CDR3 comprises 15 residues. CDR3 region: CASSTSEGRMEKLFF. CDR3 sequence (DNA): TGTGCCAGCAGTACCTCAGAGGGTCGAATGGAAAAACTGTTTTTT.

This chain connects TRBV12-3 or TRBV12-4 to TRBJ1-2; possibly TRBD1 for D (5 bases). The CDR3 covers 12 residues. Trimming took 7 bases from V and 6 from J, leaving 12 bases between them. The CDR3 bases are TGTGCCAGCACCCCTGGGGGGGATGGCTACACCTTC. As protein: CASTPGGDGYTF.

The chain couples TRBV10-3 to TRBJ1-1, with TRBD1 as a possible D gene (5 bases). With 10 bases removed from V and 0 bases from J, the gap between germline ends came to 12 bases. Germline V gene data show CDR1 as ENHRY and CDR2 as SYGVKD. This CDR3 comprises 13 residues. CDR3 sequence reads: CATRAGLNTEAFF. Written as DNA, the CDR3 is TGTGCCACCAGGGCAGGGCTGAACACTGAAGCTTTCTTT.

This chain uses TRBV5-1 with TRBJ2-7; D may correspond to TRBD1 or TRBD2 (5 bases each). The germline CDR1 and CDR2 sequences are SGHRS and YFSETQ. The CDR3 consists of 14 residues. Trimming left V 5 bases short and J 5 bases short, with 17 bases between. CDR3 nucleotides: TGCGCCAGCAGGTCCGGGACCTCCCGCCACGAGCAGTACTTC. Translating gives CASRSGTSRHEQYF.